A single sample gave rise to the 2 T cell receptor beta chains below, sequenced in a study of T-cell memory formation after mild COVID-19. TCRdb analysed the 5' RACE reads with MiXCR anew, one entry per CDR3 protein. The data show about 320,000 distinct CDR3 sequences, approximately 14% seen once. Sequences were obtained from PBMCs or a T cell subset sorted from them (not recorded which). These receptors were obtained from a man between 18 and 29 years old who had mild COVID-19 (a few samples of this study predate the infection). Cell type and time point are not known.

The chain couples TRBV28 to TRBJ2-7; D is perhaps TRBD2 (5 bases). V gave up 4 bases and J gave up 7 bases, with 14 bases separating them. Per the germline V gene, CDR1 is MDHEN and CDR2 is SYDVKM. This CDR3 region has 13 residues. CDR3: CASSSGPLGEQYV. The CDR3 DNA is TGTGCCAGCAGTTCAGGCCCACTAGGGGAGCAGTACGTC.

The rearrangement joins TRBV30 to TRBJ2-1; TRBD1 might be the D (5 bases). Trimming took 3 bases from V and 3 from J, leaving 15 bases between them. CDR3 size: 15 residues. Germline V lookup: CDR1 GTSNPN, CDR2 SVGIG (reference sequence). The CDR3 region is CAWRRPGPDYNEQFF. In DNA form, the CDR3 reads TGTGCCTGGAGAAGACCAGGGCCGGACTACAATGAGCAGTTCTTC.